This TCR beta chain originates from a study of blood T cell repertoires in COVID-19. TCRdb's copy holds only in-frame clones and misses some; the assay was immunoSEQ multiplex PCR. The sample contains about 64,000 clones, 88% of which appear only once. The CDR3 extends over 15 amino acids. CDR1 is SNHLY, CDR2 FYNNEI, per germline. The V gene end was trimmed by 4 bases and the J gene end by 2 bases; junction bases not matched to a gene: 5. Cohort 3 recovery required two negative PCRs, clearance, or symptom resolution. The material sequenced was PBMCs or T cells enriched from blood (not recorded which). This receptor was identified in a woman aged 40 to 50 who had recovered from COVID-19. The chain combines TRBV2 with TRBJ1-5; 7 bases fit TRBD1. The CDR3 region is CASSATGSGNQPQHF. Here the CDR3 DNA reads TGTGCCAGCAGTGCGACAGGGAGCGGCAATCAGCCCCAGCATTTT.